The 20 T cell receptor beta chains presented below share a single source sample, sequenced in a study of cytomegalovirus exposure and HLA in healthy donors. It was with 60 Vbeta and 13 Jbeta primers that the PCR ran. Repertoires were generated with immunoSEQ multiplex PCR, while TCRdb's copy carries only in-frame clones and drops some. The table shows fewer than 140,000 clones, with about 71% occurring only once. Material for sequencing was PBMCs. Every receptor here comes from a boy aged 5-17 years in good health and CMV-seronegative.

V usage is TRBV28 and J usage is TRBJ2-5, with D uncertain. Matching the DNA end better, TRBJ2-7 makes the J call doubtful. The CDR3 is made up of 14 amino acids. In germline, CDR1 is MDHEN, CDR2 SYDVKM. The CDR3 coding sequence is TGTGCCAGCAGTTTCGTACACAGTTTCTACGAGCAGTACTTC. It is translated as CASSFVHSFYEQYF.

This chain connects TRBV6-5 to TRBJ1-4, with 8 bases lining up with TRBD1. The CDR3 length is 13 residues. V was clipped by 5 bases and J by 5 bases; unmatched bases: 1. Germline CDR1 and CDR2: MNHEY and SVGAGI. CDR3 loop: CASSRTGNEKLFF. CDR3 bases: TGTGCCAGCAGTCGGACAGGGAATGAAAAACTGTTTTTT.

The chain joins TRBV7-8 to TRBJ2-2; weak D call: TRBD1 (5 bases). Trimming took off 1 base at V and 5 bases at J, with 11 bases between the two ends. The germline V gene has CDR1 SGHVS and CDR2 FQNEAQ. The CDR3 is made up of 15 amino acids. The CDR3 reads CASSLVQGITGELFF. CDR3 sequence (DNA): TGTGCCAGCAGCTTAGTCCAGGGTATTACCGGGGAGCTGTTTTTT.

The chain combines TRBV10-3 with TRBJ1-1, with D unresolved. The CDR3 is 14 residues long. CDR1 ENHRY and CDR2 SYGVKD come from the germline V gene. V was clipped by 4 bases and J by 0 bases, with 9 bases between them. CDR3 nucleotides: TGTGCCATCAGTGGTAGCGGGGTGAACACTGAAGCTTTCTTT. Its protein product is CAISGSGVNTEAFF.

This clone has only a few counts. The CDR3 reads CASVDTLNTEAFF. CDR3 nucleotides: TGCGCCAGCGTGGACACACTGAACACTGAAGCTTTCTTT. V gene TRBV5-1 combines with J gene TRBJ1-1; a weak D match, TRBD1 (5 bases). Per germline, CDR1 SGHRS and CDR2 YFSETQ. V was shortened by 7 bases and J by 0 bases, with 10 bases between the two germline ends. This CDR3 contains 13 residues.

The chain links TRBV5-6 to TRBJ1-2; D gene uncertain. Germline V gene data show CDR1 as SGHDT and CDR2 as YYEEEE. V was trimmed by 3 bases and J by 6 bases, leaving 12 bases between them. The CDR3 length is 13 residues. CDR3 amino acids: CASSSGRRDGYTF. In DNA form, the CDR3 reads TGTGCCAGCAGCTCCGGCAGGCGGGATGGCTACACCTTC.

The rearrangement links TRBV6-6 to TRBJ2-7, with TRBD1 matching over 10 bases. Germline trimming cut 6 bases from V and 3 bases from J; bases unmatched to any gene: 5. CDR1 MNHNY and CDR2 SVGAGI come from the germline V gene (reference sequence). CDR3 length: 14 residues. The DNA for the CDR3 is TGTGCCAGCAGGATGACAGGGGGCTTCTACGAGCAGTACTTC. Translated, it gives CASRMTGGFYEQYF.

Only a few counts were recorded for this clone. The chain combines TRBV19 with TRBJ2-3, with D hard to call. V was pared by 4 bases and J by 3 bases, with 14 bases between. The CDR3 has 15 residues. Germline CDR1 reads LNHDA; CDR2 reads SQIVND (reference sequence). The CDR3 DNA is TGTGCCAGTAGTACGACCGACACTCAAACAGATACGCAGTATTTT. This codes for CASSTTDTQTDTQYF.

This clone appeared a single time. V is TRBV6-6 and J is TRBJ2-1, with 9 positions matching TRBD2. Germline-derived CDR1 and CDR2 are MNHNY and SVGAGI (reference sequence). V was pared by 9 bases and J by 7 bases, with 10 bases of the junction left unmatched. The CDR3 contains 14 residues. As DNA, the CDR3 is TGTGCCAGTTCGACTAGCGGAGCAAGGAATGAGCAGTTCTTC. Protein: CASSTSGARNEQFF.

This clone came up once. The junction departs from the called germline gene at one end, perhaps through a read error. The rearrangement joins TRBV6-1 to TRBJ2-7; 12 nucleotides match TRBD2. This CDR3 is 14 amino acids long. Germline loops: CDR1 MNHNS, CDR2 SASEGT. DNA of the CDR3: TGTGCCAGCAGAGCCGACCAGACTAGCGGGGGAGTCTGCTTC. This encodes CASRADQTSGGVCF.

CDR3 sequence (DNA): TGTGCCAGCAGGACAGGGCGGAACACCGGGGAGCTGTTTTTT. It yields the protein CASRTGRNTGELFF. The chain recombines TRBV2 with TRBJ2-2, with 7 nucleotides matching TRBD1. The ends lost 6 bases at V and 1 base at J; junction bases unmatched: 2. Germline-derived CDR1 and CDR2 are SNHLY and FYNNEI. The CDR3 consists of 14 residues.

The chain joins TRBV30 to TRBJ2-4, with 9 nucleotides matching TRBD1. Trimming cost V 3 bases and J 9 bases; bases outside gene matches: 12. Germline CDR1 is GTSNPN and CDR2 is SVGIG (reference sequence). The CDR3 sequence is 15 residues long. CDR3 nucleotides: TGTGCCTGGAGCCCCCTGGACAGGGACAGGGCCATTCAGTACTTC. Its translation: CAWSPLDRDRAIQYF.

CDR3 coding DNA: TGTGCCAGCATCCCCAGGGCAAGAGGCAATCAGCCCCAGCATTTT. Encoded protein: CASIPRARGNQPQHF. The J gene is TRBJ1-5, the V gene TRBV28, with D tentatively TRBD1 (5 bases). CDR1 MDHEN and CDR2 SYDVKM come from the germline V gene. Trimming pared 7 bases from V and 2 bases from J, leaving 15 bases between. The CDR3 is 15 residues long.

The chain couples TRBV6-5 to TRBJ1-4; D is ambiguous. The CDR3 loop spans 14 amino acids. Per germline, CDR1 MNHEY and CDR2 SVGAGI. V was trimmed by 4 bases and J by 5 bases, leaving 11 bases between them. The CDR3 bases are TGTGCCAGCAGTTCGATGCAGTTCAATGAAAAACTGTTTTTT. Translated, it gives CASSSMQFNEKLFF.

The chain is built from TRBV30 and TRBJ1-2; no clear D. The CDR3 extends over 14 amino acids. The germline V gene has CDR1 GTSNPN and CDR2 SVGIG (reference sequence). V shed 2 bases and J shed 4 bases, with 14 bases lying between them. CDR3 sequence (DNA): TGTGCCTGGAGTCACACTCCGGGAGTCTATGGCTACACCTTC. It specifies CAWSHTPGVYGYTF.

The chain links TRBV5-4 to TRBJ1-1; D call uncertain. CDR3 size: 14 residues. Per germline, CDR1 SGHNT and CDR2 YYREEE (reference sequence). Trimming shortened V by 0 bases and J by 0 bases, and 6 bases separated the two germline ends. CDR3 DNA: TGTGCCAGCAGCTTGGATACATTGAACACTGAAGCTTTCTTT. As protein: CASSLDTLNTEAFF.

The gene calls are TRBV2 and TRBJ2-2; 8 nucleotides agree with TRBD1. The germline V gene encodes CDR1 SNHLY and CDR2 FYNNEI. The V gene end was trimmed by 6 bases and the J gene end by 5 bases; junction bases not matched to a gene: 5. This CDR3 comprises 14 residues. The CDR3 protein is CASRDRTGTGELFF. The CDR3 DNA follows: TGTGCCAGCAGGGACCGGACAGGGACCGGGGAGCTGTTTTTT.

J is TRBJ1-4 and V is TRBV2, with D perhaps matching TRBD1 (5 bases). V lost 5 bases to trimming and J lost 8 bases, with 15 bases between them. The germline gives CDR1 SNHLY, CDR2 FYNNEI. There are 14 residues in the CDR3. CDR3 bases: TGTGCCAGCAGTTCCGGACGGAGACAGGAAAAACTGTTTTTT. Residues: CASSSGRRQEKLFF. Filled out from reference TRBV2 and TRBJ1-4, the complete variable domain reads EPEVTQTPSHQVTQMGQEVILRCVPISNHLYFYWYRQILGQKVEFLVSFYNNEISEKSEIFDDQFSVERPDGSNFTLKIRSTKLEDSAMYFCASSSGRRQEKLFFGSGTQLSVL.

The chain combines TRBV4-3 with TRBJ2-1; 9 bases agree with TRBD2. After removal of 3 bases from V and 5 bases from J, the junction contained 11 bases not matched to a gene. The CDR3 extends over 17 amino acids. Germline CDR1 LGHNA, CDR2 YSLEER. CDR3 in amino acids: CASSQVQKSGGNNEQFF. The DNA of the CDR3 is TGCGCCAGCAGCCAGGTCCAAAAAAGCGGGGGGAACAATGAGCAGTTCTTC.

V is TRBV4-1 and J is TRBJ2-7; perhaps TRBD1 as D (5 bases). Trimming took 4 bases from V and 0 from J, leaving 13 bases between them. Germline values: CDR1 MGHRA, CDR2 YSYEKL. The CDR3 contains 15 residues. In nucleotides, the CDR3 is TGCGCCAGCAGCCTCTGGACACCAAGCTCCTACGAGCAGTACTTC. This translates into CASSLWTPSSYEQYF.